This T cell receptor (beta chain) emerged from a study of T-cell memory formation after mild COVID-19. TCRdb independently ran MiXCR on the 5' RACE reads; one entry per CDR3 protein. The repertoire holds 300,000 to 350,000 distinct CDR3 sequences, with around 13% as singletons. In its sample, this clonotype was seen a few times. The length of the CDR3 is 14 residues. The ends were cut back, 7 bases at V and 5 bases at J, with 18 bases in the middle. The germline CDR1 and CDR2 sequences are SGHAT and FQDESV (reference sequence). This TCR came from a man aged 18 to 35 who had mild COVID-19 (a few samples of this study predate the infection). Cell type and time point are not known. The sample consisted of PBMCs or a T cell subset sorted from them (not recorded which). V is TRBV11-1 and J is TRBJ2-7; D assignment may be TRBD1 or TRBD2 (5 bases each). The CDR3 sequence is CASTPRGRGDEQYF. CDR3 coding DNA: TGTGCCAGCACCCCGCGCGGTAGAGGGGACGAGCAGTACTTC.